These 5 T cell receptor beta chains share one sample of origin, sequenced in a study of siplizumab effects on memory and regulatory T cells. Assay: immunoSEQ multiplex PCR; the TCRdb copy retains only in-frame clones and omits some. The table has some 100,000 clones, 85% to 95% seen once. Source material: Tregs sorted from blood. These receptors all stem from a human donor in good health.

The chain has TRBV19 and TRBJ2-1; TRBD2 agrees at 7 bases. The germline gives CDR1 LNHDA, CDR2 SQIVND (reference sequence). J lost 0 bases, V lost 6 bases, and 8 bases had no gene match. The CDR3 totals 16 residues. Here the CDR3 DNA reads TGTGCCAGTAGGGCTAGCGGAGTCTCCTCCTACAATGAGCAGTTCTTC. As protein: CASRASGVSSYNEQFF.

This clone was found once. For the CDR3, the DNA is TGTGCCAGCAGCCCCGGGACCGGGGGAGATGAAAAACTGTTTTTT. It encodes CASSPGTGGDEKLFF. The genes are TRBV28 and TRBJ1-4, with a possible D match to TRBD1 (5 bases). The V and J ends lost 6 bases and 6 bases respectively, with 17 bases between them. The CDR3 contains 15 residues. Germline V gene lookup returns CDR1 MDHEN and CDR2 SYDVKM. The variable domain in full, with the rest retrieved from reference TRBV28 and TRBJ1-4, is DVKVTQSSRYLVKRTGEKVFLECVQDMDHENMFWYRQDPGLGLRLIYFSYDVKMKEKGDIPEGYSVSREKKERFSLILESASTNQTSMYLCASSPGTGGDEKLFFGSGTQLSVL.

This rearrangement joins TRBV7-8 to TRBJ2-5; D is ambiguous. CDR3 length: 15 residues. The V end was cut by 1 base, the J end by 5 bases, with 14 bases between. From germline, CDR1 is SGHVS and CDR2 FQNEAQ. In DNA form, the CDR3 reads TGTGCCAGCAGCTTAGTAGTCCTTCCCGTGGAGACCCAGTACTTC. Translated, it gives CASSLVVLPVETQYF.

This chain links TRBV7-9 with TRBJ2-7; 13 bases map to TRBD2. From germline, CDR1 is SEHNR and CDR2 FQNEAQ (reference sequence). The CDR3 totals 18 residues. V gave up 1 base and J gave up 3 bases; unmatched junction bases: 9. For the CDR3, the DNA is TGTGCCAGCAGCTTAGTAATACTAGCGGGAGGGGAACACTACGAGCAGTACTTC. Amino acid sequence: CASSLVILAGGEHYEQYF.

DNA for the CDR3: TGCGCCAGCAGCCCCGAACCACCCTGGACATTCGGCTACACCTTC. Encoded protein: CASSPEPPWTFGYTF. The chain carries TRBV4-1 and TRBJ1-2, with a weak D call TRBD1 (5 bases). The V and J ends lost 4 bases and 8 bases respectively, with 20 bases between them. Germline V CDR1 and CDR2: MGHRA, YSYEKL. This CDR3 comprises 15 residues.